This TCR beta chain was sequenced for a study of PD-1 blockade in classical Hodgkin lymphoma. Relapse after autologous stem cell transplantation occurred in every patient, and brentuximab vedotin exposure varied. This clone showed up just a few times. Data came from immunoSEQ multiplex PCR; TCRdb stores just in-frame clones and leaves some out. The sample holds roughly 24,000 clones, around 82% seen once. Germline loops: CDR1 SEHNR, CDR2 FQNEAQ (reference sequence). The CDR3 has 16 amino acids. V trimming: 1 base; J trimming: 6 bases; junction bases outside the gene matches: 10. The chain carries TRBV7-9 and TRBJ2-7, with 9 bases that match TRBD1. Sequenced material: peripheral blood mononuclear cells (PBMCs), taken before the second cycle of nivolumab. The source of this sequence is a human donor with classical Hodgkin lymphoma. As DNA, the CDR3 is TGTGCCAGCAGCTTAGTGGTCGGGACAGGGCGTTTCGAGCAGTACTTC. Translated, it gives CASSLVVGTGRFEQYF.